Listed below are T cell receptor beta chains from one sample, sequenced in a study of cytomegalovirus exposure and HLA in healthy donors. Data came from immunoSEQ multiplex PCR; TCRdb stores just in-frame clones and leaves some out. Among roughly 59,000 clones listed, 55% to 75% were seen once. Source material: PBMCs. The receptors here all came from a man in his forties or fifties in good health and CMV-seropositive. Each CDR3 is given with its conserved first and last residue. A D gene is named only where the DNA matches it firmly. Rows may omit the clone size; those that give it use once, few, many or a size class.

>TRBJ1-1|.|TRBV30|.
CAWSEWRDTEAFF
TGTGCCTGGAGTGAATGGAGGGACACTGAAGCTTTCTTT
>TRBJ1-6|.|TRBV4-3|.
CASSQERGSTYNSPLHF
TGCGCCAGCAGCCAAGAGAGGGGGAGCACCTATAATTCACCCCTCCACTTT
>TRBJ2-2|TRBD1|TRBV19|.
CASSIFTGAGELFF
TGTGCCAGTAGTATATTTACAGGGGCCGGGGAGCTGTTTTTT
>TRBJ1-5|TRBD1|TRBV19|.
CASRRQGADQPQHF
TGTGCCAGTAGGAGACAGGGGGCCGATCAGCCCCAGCATTTT
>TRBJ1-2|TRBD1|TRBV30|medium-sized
CAWSASGQGVNGYTF
TGTGCCTGGAGTGCCTCGGGACAGGGGGTAAATGGCTACACCTTC
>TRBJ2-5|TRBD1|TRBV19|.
CASREGTVETQYF
TGTGCCAGTAGGGAAGGGACAGTGGAGACCCAGTACTTC
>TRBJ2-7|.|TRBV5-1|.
CASSLTGQPTYEQYF
TGCGCCAGCAGCTTGACCGGACAACCGACCTACGAGCAGTACTTC
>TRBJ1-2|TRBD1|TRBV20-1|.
CSARTGEGYTF
TGCAGTGCTAGGACAGGGGAAGGCTACACCTTC
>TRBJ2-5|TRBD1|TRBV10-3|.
CAISEVRDSETQYF
TGTGCCATCAGTGAGGTTAGGGACAGCGAGACCCAGTACTTC
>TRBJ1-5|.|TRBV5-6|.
CASSGGQLNQPQHF
TGTGCCAGCAGCGGCGGACAGCTTAATCAGCCCCAGCATTTT
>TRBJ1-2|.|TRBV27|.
CASSPGGGASYGYTF
TGTGCCAGCAGCCCGGGAGGGGGGGCTAGTTATGGCTACACCTTC
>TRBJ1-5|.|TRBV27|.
CASSYRGTDQPQHF
TGTGCCAGCAGTTACCGGGGAACGGATCAGCCCCAGCATTTT
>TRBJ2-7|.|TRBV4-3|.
CASSQVPAYEQYF
TGCGCCAGCAGCCAAGTTCCAGCCTACGAGCAGTACTTC
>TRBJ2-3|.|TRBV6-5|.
CASSYSLTDTQYF
TGTGCCAGCAGTTACTCGTTAACAGATACGCAGTATTTT
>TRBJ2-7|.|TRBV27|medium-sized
CASSFGSGYEQYF
TGTGCCAGCAGTTTCGGGAGCGGCTACGAGCAGTACTTC
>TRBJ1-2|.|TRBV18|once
CASSPGERGYGYTF
TGTGCCAGCTCCCCGGGGGAAAGGGGTTATGGCTACACCTTC
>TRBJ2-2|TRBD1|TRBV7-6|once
CASSSVTGHTGELFF
TGTGCCAGCAGCTCAGTGACAGGGCACACCGGGGAGCTGTTTTTT
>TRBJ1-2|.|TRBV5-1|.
CASSLARGSYGYTF
TGCGCCAGCAGCTTGGCTCGAGGTAGCTATGGCTACACCTTC
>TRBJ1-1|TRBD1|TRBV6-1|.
CANWDRGNTEAFF
TGTGCCAACTGGGACAGGGGGAACACTGAAGCTTTCTTT
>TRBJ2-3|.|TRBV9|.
CASSHPSGRTDTQYF
TGTGCCAGCAGCCACCCTTCAGGGCGCACAGATACGCAGTATTTT
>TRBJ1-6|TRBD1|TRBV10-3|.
CAISGARTGDNSPLHF
TGTGCCATCAGTGGGGCTCGTACAGGGGATAATTCACCCCTCCACTTT
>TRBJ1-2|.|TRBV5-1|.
CASSLLRPGAYGYTF
TGCGCCAGCAGCTTGTTGCGCCCTGGGGCGTATGGCTACACCTTC
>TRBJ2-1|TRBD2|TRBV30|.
CAWIGSGSGGNEQFF
TGTGCCTGGATAGGGAGTGGTAGCGGGGGCAATGAGCAGTTCTTC
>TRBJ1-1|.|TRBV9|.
CASSPTGQNTEAFF
TGTGCCAGCAGCCCAACGGGACAGAACACTGAAGCTTTCTTT
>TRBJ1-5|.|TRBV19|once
CASSISGPQPQHF
TGTGCCAGTAGTATTTCAGGGCCCCAGCCCCAGCATTTT
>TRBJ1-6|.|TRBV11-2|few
CASSLEMRAPLHF
TGTGCCAGCAGCTTAGAGATGCGAGCACCCCTCCACTTT
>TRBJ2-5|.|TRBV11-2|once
CASSQLREGERETQYF
TGTGCCAGCAGCCAACTTAGAGAAGGGGAAAGGGAGACCCAGTACTTC
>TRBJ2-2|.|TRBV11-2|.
CASSLDRDSFGELFF
TGTGCCAGCAGCTTAGATCGGGACTCATTCGGGGAGCTGTTTTTT
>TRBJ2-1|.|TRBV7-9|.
CASSPGVANEQFF
TGTGCCAGCAGCCCGGGAGTAGCGAATGAGCAGTTCTTC
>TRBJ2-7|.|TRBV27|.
CASSFHGQYIPYEQYF
TGTGCCAGCAGTTTCCACGGACAGTATATTCCCTACGAGCAGTACTTC
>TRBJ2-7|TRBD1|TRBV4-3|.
CASSQEPGGEYEQYF
TGCGCCAGCAGCCAAGAACCAGGGGGCGAATACGAGCAGTACTTC
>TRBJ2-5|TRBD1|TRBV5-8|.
CASRDRGAMGPNCQETQYF
TGTGCCAGCCGGGACAGGGGCGCGATGGGCCCGAATTGCCAAGAGACCCAGTACTTC
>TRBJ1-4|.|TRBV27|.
CASSFPAEGGLTTNEKLFF
TGTGCCAGCAGTTTCCCCGCTGAGGGCGGACTTACAACTAATGAAAAACTGTTTTTT
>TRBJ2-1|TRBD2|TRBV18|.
CASSPGLAELNEQFF
TGTGCCAGCTCACCGGGACTAGCGGAACTCAATGAGCAGTTCTTC
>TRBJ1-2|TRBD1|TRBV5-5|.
CASSEDRGGYGYTF
TGTGCCAGCAGCGAGGACAGGGGCGGATATGGCTACACCTTC
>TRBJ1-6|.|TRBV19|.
CASSPADSPLHF
TGTGCCAGTAGCCCCGCGGATTCACCCCTCCACTTT
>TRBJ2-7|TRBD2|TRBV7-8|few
CASSPRASGSGWQYF
TGTGCCAGCAGCCCTCGGGCTAGCGGGAGCGGTTGGCAGTACTTC
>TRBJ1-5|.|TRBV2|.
CASSEGGTLNQPQHF
TGTGCCAGCAGTGAAGGGGGGACACTAAATCAGCCCCAGCATTTT
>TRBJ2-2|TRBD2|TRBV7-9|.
CASSRGLAANTGELFF
TGTGCCAGCAGCCGGGGACTAGCGGCCAACACCGGGGAGCTGTTTTTT
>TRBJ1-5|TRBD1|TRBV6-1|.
CASILTGGGQPQHF
TGTGCCAGCATACTGACAGGGGGCGGTCAGCCCCAGCATTTT
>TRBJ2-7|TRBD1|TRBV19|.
CASSMGTYRGVYYEQYF
TGTGCCAGTAGTATGGGAACCTACAGGGGCGTCTACTACGAGCAGTACTTC
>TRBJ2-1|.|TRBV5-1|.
CASSLGGTGTYNEQFF
TGCGCCAGCAGCTTAGGTGGTACAGGGACCTACAATGAGCAGTTCTTC
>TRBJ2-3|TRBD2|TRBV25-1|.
CASSESGGSSDTQYF
TGTGCCAGCAGTGAGAGCGGGGGGTCTTCAGATACGCAGTATTTT
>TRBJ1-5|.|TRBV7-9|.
CASSLVGGSNQPQHF
TGTGCCAGCAGCTTAGTTGGCGGTAGCAATCAGCCCCAGCATTTT
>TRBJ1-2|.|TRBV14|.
CASSEQGSNYGYTF
TGTGCCAGCAGCGAGCAGGGGTCTAACTATGGCTACACCTTC
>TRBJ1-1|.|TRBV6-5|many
CASSYVGGTEAFF
TGTGCCAGCAGTTACGTTGGGGGGACTGAAGCTTTCTTT
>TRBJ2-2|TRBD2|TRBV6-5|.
CASSGLAGDTGELFF
TGTGCCAGCAGCGGACTAGCGGGAGACACCGGGGAGCTGTTTTTT
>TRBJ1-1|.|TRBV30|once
CAWSVLEAFF
TGTGCCTGGAGTGTACTTGAAGCTTTCTTT
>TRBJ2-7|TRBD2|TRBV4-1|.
CASSQDRSSGITGEQYF
TGCGCCAGCAGCCAAGATCGAAGTAGCGGGATTACGGGCGAGCAGTACTTC
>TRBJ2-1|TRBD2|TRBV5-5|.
CASSGGLDFYNEQFF
TGTGCCAGCAGCGGGGGACTAGATTTCTACAATGAGCAGTTCTTC
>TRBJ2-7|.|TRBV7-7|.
CASSLGRLNGEQYF
TGTGCTAGCAGCTTAGGTCGGTTGAACGGCGAGCAGTACTTC
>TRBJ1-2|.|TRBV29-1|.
CSVEAAGVSYTF
TGCAGCGTTGAAGCAGCCGGGGTAAGCTACACCTTC
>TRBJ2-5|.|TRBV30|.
CAWSPQETQYF
TGTGCCTGGAGTCCACAAGAGACCCAGTACTTC
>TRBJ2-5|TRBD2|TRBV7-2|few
CASSPQRGVQETQYF
TGTGCCAGCAGCCCCCAGCGGGGGGTCCAAGAGACCCAGTACTTC